Listed below are T cell receptor beta chains from one sample, sequenced in a study of blood T cell repertoires in COVID-19. Data came from immunoSEQ multiplex PCR; TCRdb stores just in-frame clones and leaves some out. The sample lists around 250,000 clones, 80% to 90% occurring once. The sample was PBMCs or T cells enriched from blood (not recorded which). These receptors all come from a woman aged 45-59 years who had recovered from COVID-19. Both conserved end residues are part of each CDR3. D genes are given only for firm matches. Not all rows give a size; the values are once, few, many and, for expanded clones, a class.

cdr3_length clone_size d_call j_call v_call cdr3_aa cdr3_nt
15 once . TRBJ1-1 TRBV19 CASTYLRGLNTEAFF TGTGCCAGTACCTACCTACGGGGATTGAACACTGAAGCTTTCTTT
16 . . TRBJ2-1 TRBV6-5 CASSYSRRVAYNEQFF TGTGCCAGCAGTTACTCCCGGCGGGTGGCCTACAATGAGCAGTTCTTC
16 . . TRBJ2-2 TRBV3-1/TRBV3-2 CASSQTSGPPTGELFF TGTGCCAGCAGCCAGACGTCAGGGCCTCCGACCGGGGAGCTGTTTTTT
15 . TRBD2 TRBJ2-1 TRBV9 CASSVSGSSYNEQFF TGTGCCAGCAGCGTAAGCGGGAGTTCCTACAATGAGCAGTTCTTC
13 few . TRBJ1-1 TRBV27 CASSLSRNTEAFF TGTGCCAGCAGTTTATCTAGGAACACTGAAGCTTTCTTT
15 . . TRBJ2-2 TRBV5-6 CASSFGAVNTGELFF TGTGCCAGCAGCTTTGGTGCGGTAAACACCGGGGAGCTGTTTTTT
15 . TRBD2 TRBJ2-7 TRBV13 CASSPVTSGSYEQYF TGTGCCAGCAGCCCAGTCACTAGCGGATCCTACGAGCAGTACTTC
15 . . TRBJ2-5 TRBV11-2 CASSLVIKRRETQYF TGTGCCAGCAGCTTAGTCATCAAACGGAGGGAGACCCAGTACTTC
14 . . TRBJ1-5 TRBV5-8 CASSRGLHNQPQHF TGTGCCAGCAGCAGAGGCCTCCACAATCAGCCCCAGCATTTT
16 . TRBD2 TRBJ2-1 TRBV5-1 CASSLGLLAGADEQFF TGCGCCAGCAGCTTGGGATTGCTAGCGGGGGCGGATGAGCAGTTCTTC
15 once . TRBJ1-3 TRBV28 CASSLGGTSGNTIYF TGTGCCAGCAGTTTAGGCGGAACCTCTGGAAACACCATATATTTT
14 . TRBD1 TRBJ1-1 TRBV18 CASALTGEYTEAFF TGTGCCAGCGCCCTAACAGGGGAATATACTGAAGCTTTCTTT
15 . TRBD1 TRBJ1-1 TRBV28 CASRGKRGRGTEAFF TGTGCCAGCAGGGGCAAAAGGGGGCGAGGCACTGAAGCTTTCTTT
17 . TRBD2 TRBJ2-3 TRBV5-1 CASSTGTSGRYVDTQYF TGCGCCAGCAGCACCGGGACTAGCGGAAGGTATGTGGATACGCAGTATTTT
15 . TRBD2 TRBJ2-7 TRBV7-2 CASSFMAGGPYEQYF TGTGCCAGCAGCTTCATGGCGGGAGGACCCTACGAGCAGTACTTC
13 once . TRBJ2-7 TRBV19 CASSMLRGYEQYF TGTGCCAGTAGTATGCTTCGAGGCTACGAGCAGTACTTC
13 . . TRBJ1-2 TRBV10-3 CAISDGANYGYTF TGTGCCATCAGTGACGGAGCTAACTATGGCTACACCTTC
11 . . TRBJ1-1 TRBV2 CASSAFTEAFF TGTGCCAGCAGTGCCTTCACTGAAGCTTTCTTT
14 . . TRBJ1-1 TRBV18 CASSPQGWNTEAFF TGTGCCAGCTCACCCCAGGGTTGGAACACTGAAGCTTTCTTT
15 once TRBD2 TRBJ2-7 TRBV6-5 CASSSRTSGIYEQYF TGTGCCAGCAGTTCCCGGACTAGCGGGATCTACGAGCAGTACTTC
15 . . TRBJ1-6 TRBV7-2 CASSLEPGRNSPLHF TGTGCCAGCAGCTTAGAACCAGGGCGAAATTCACCCCTCCACTTT
14 . TRBD1 TRBJ2-7 TRBV28 CASSLIGTGSEQYF TGTGCCAGCAGTTTAATAGGGACAGGGTCCGAGCAGTACTTC
17 . TRBD1 TRBJ1-1 TRBV6-1 CASSERNRGRPNTEAFF TGTGCCAGCAGTGAAAGGAACAGGGGGCGTCCGAACACTGAAGCTTTCTTT
16 . . TRBJ1-3 TRBV27 CASSPRTRGSGNTIYF TGTGCCAGCAGTCCTAGGACAAGGGGCTCTGGAAACACCATATATTTT
15 . . TRBJ2-2 TRBV6-5 CASSWASGGGGELFF TGTGCCAGCAGCTGGGCTAGCGGAGGGGGCGGGGAGCTGTTTTTT
15 . TRBD2 TRBJ2-3 TRBV28 CASSLVAGYPDTQYF TGTGCCAGCAGTTTAGTAGCGGGATACCCAGATACGCAGTATTTT
13 . . TRBJ1-2 TRBV19 CASNGQSNYGYTF TGTGCCAGTAACGGACAGTCTAACTATGGCTACACCTTC
17 . TRBD2 TRBJ2-7 TRBV5-4 CASSLTSGRAPNTEQYF TGTGCCAGCAGCCTTACTAGCGGGAGGGCCCCGAATACCGAGCAGTACTTC
13 . TRBD2 TRBJ2-6 TRBV14 CASSQGREGVLTF TGTGCCAGCAGCCAAGGACGGGAGGGCGTCCTGACTTTC
15 . TRBD2 TRBJ2-7 TRBV7-2 CASSLARGEGYEQYF TGTGCCAGCAGCTTAGCGCGCGGGGAGGGCTACGAGCAGTACTTC
16 . . TRBJ1-1 TRBV3-1/TRBV3-2 CASSQGAHRLNTEAFF TGTGCCAGCAGCCAAGGTGCCCACAGGTTGAACACTGAAGCTTTCTTT
15 few . TRBJ2-2 TRBV11-3 CASSGGGQDRGELFF TGTGCCAGCAGCGGGGGAGGACAGGACCGGGGGGAGCTGTTTTTT
11 . TRBD2 TRBJ2-7 TRBV20-1 CSARGGDEQYF TGCAGTGCTCGGGGGGGCGACGAGCAGTACTTC
13 . . TRBJ1-1 TRBV3-1/TRBV3-2 CASSQGLSTEAFF TGTGCCAGCAGCCAAGGTTTGAGCACTGAAGCTTTCTTT
14 . . TRBJ2-1 TRBV30 CAWSTGISYNEQFF TGTGCCTGGAGTACAGGAATCTCCTACAATGAGCAGTTCTTC
14 . TRBD1 TRBJ1-5 TRBV10-3 CATTSGTGDQPQHF TGTGCCACAACCTCCGGGACAGGGGATCAGCCCCAGCATTTT
17 . TRBD2 TRBJ2-3 TRBV2 CASSGTSGRGFSDTQYF TGTGCCAGCAGCGGGACTAGCGGGAGAGGATTCTCAGATACGCAGTATTTT
17 . . TRBJ2-1 TRBV19 CASSIMVGRGEHNEQFF TGTGCCAGTAGTATCATGGTGGGCAGGGGTGAACACAATGAGCAGTTCTTC
11 . TRBD1 TRBJ1-1 TRBV28 CASWDRSEAFF TGTGCCAGCTGGGACAGGTCTGAAGCTTTCTTT
13 . . TRBJ2-7 TRBV28 CASRSDSSYEQYF TGTGCCAGTAGATCGGACAGCTCCTACGAGCAGTACTTC
17 once TRBD2 TRBJ2-1 TRBV5-1 CASSFTLAGVSYNEQFF TGCGCCAGCAGCTTTACCTTAGCGGGAGTCTCCTACAATGAGCAGTTCTTC
14 . TRBD1 TRBJ2-7 TRBV2 CASSGGTVSYEQYF TGTGCCAGCAGTGGTGGGACAGTTTCCTACGAGCAGTACTTC
14 . TRBD1 TRBJ2-7 TRBV28 CASSRGQGIFEQYF TGTGCCAGCAGTCGAGGACAGGGGATCTTCGAGCAGTACTTC
15 few TRBD2 TRBJ2-7 TRBV28 CASSLAGGQSYEQYF TGTGCCAGCAGTTTGGCGGGAGGGCAGTCTTACGAGCAGTACTTC
13 . . TRBJ1-5 TRBV5-5 CASSPAGGPPQHF TGTGCCAGCAGCCCCGCCGGGGGTCCGCCCCAGCATTTT
15 . . TRBJ2-7 TRBV7-8 CASGPPWEGGREQYF TGTGCCAGCGGACCCCCCTGGGAAGGGGGAAGGGAGCAGTACTTC
16 . . TRBJ1-1 TRBV27 CASSLGGGRGNTEAFF TGTGCCAGCAGTTTAGGCGGAGGTCGAGGAAACACTGAAGCTTTCTTT
14 . TRBD1 TRBJ2-1 TRBV24-1 CATSGTGFDNEQFF TGTGCCACCAGTGGGACAGGATTTGACAATGAGCAGTTCTTC
14 . TRBD1 TRBJ2-7 TRBV2 CASSVCQGVCEQYF TGTGCCAGCAGTGTTTGTCAGGGGGTTTGCGAGCAGTACTTC
15 . TRBD1 TRBJ1-2 TRBV20-1 CSASTSGGSNYGYTF TGCAGTGCTAGTACCTCAGGGGGATCGAACTATGGCTACACCTTC
14 . . TRBJ1-1 TRBV19 CASSIGPRGTEAFF TGTGCCAGTAGTATAGGCCCCAGAGGTACTGAAGCTTTCTTT
17 . . TRBJ2-1 TRBV7-3 CASSLILSLAIPDEQFF TGTGCCAGCAGCTTAATACTAAGCCTAGCGATTCCGGATGAGCAGTTCTTC
18 once . TRBJ2-3 TRBV19 CASSTWGTGLEGPDTQYF TGTGCCAGTAGTACGTGGGGAACAGGGCTAGAGGGCCCAGATACGCAGTATTTT
16 . TRBD1 TRBJ1-2 TRBV7-2 CASSLAYLDRGGGYTF TGTGCCAGCAGCTTAGCTTATCTGGACAGGGGTGGTGGCTACACCTTC